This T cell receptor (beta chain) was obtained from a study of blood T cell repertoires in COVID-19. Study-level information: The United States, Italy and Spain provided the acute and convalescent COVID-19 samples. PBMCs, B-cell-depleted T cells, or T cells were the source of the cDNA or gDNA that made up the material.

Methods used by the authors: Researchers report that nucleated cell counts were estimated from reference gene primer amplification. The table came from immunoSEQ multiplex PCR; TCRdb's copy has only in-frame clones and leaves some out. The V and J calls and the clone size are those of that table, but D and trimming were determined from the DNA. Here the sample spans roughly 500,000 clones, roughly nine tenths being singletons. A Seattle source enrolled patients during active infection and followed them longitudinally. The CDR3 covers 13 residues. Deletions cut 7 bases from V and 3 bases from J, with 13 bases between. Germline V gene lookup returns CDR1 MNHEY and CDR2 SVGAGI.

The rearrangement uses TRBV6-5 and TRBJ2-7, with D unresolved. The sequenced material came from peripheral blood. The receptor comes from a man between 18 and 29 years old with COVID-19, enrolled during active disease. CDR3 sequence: CASTEPPVYEQYF. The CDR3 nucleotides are TGTGCCAGCACCGAACCCCCAGTCTACGAGCAGTACTTC.